The present T cell receptor beta chain was sequenced within a study of T cell responses to AZD1222 COVID-19 vaccine. Study results and caveats: Elevations in Spike-specific TCR breadth and depth followed administration of two AZD1222 doses. Most donors were white British, females outnumbered males, and clonal diversity was possibly underestimated. Spike as a whole was targeted by vaccine-associated CD4 TCRs, dominant at 160-218 and 743-854.

The data were produced by immunoSEQ multiplex PCR, yet TCRdb's version contains in-frame clones alone and is incomplete. This sample carries roughly 110,000 clones, roughly 90% of them seen once, and the ten largest clones take 8.5% to 10%. As concerns this clone: The antigen remains unidentified.

Germline V gene data show CDR1 as SGHDN and CDR2 as FVKESK. The V end lost 3 bases, the J end lost 2 bases, and 8 bases lay between the germline ends. The CDR3 is 14 residues long. The chain couples TRBV14 to TRBJ1-3; no definite D call. Material: peripheral blood, obtained 28 days after the second AZD1222 dose. This TCR was recovered from an adult who received the AZD1222 COVID-19 vaccine. The CDR3 nucleotides read TGTGCCAGCAGCCAGCAGATGGCTGGAAACACCATATATTTT. Encoded protein: CASSQQMAGNTIYF.